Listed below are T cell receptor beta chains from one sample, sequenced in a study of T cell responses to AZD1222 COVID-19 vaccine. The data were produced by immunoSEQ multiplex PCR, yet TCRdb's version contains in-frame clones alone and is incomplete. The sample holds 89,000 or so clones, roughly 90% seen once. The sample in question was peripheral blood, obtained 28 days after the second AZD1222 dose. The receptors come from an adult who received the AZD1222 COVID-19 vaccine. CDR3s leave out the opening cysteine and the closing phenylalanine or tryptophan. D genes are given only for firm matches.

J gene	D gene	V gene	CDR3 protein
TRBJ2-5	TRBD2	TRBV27	ASRRLAGVQETQY
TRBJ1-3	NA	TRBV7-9	ASGGGARENTIY
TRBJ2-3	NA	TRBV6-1	ASSDGSLRADTQY
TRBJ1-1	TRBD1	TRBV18	ASSPEGAGTEAF
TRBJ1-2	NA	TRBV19	ASEGVGYGYT
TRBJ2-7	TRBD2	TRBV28	ASSEWGGETSGFYEQY
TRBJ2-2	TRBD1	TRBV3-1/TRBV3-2	ASSHHRGSGTGELF
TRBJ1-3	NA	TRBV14	ASSQVMGNRGNTIY
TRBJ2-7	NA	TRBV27	ASSASAYEQY
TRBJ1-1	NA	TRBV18	ASSPGNTEAF
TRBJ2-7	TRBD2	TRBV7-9	ASSFWAGEHEQY
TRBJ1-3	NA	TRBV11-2	ASSLVYSGNTIY
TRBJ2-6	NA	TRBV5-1	ASSLQAALRSGANVLT
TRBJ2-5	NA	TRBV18	ASSPHPKETQY
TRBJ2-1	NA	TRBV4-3	ASSPPGGYNEQF
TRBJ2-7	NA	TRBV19	ASTTGRGRYDEQY
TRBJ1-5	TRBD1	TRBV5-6	ASSSGQGASEPQH
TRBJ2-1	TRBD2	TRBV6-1	ASSGGTSGRLNEQF
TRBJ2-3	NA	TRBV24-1	ATSDPRGEDTQY
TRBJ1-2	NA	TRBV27	ASSSRTPQRAYGYT
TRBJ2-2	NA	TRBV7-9	ASSYLTATGELF
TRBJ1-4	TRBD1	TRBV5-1	ASSSQGDNEKLF
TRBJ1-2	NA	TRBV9	ASSVDEGETDYGYT
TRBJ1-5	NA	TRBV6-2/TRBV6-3	ASSYEPRLAGEYSNQPQH
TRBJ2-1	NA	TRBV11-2	ASSPTRYNEQF
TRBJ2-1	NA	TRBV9	ASSGGGVVNEQF
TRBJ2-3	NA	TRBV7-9	ASSLVSGRSTDTQY
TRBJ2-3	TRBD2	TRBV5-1	ASSLGISGATDTQY
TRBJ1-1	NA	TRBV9	ASSARTSRDEAF
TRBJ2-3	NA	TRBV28	ASSFKGGVESQN
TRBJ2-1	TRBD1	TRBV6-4	ASSDSGGGQGFEQF
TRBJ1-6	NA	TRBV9	ASSSGGFSPLH
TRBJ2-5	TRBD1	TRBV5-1	ASSFPGGEETQY
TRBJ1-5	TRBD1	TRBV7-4	ASSLEERGHGQPQH
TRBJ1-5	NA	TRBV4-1	ASSHEMFQPQH
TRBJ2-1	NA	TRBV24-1	ATSDQVRAPGGYNEQF
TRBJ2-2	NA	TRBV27	ASSPQGTGELF